The clone carrying this T cell receptor beta chain was detected ten times or more. These data come from a study of T-cell reconstitution after alpha-beta-depleted transplantation in children. Construction of the TCRbeta library involved unique molecular identifiers. TCRdb used MiXCR to reprocess the PCR reads, holding one entry per CDR3 protein. This sample carries some 530,000 distinct CDR3 sequences, around an eighth of them seen once, and the ten largest clones take less than 6.5%. V was clipped by 3 bases and J by 3 bases, with 7 bases between them. Germline-derived CDR1 and CDR2 are KGHDR and SFDVKD. The CDR3 totals 13 residues.

This TCR came from a human donor who donated a stem cell graft to a child with combined immunodeficiency. Here the sequenced sample was PBMCs from the stem cell graft donor, taken from the stem cell graft. The genes are TRBV24-1 and TRBJ2-5; D gene ambiguous. Here the CDR3 reads CATSDIQEETQYF. Here the CDR3 DNA reads TGTGCCACCAGTGATATCCAAGAAGAGACCCAGTACTTC.